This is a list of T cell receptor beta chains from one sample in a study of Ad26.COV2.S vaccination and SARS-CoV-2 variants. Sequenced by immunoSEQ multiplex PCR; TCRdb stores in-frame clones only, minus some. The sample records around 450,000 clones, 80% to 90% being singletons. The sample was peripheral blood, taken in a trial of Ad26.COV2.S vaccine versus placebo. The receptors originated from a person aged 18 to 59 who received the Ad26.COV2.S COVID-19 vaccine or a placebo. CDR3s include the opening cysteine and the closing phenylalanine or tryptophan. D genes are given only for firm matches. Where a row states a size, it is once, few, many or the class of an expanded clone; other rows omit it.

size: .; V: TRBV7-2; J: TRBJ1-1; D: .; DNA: TGTGCCAGCAGCCTACAGGAGGGGTTGCGAGCTTTCTTT; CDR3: CASSLQEGLRAFF
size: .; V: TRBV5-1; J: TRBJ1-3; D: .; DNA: TGCGCCAGCAGCTGGATCCAGGGGCCCGGAAACACCATATATTTT; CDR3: CASSWIQGPGNTIYF
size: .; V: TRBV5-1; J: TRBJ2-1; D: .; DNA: TGCGCCAGCAGCTTGGTAACGGGACCGAGCTCCTACAATGAGCAGTTCTTC; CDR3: CASSLVTGPSSYNEQFF
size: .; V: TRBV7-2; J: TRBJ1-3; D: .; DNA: TGTGCCAGCAGACAGGGTTCTGGAAACACCATATATTTT; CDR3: CASRQGSGNTIYF
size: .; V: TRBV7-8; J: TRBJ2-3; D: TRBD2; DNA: TGTGCCAGCAGCCCCTTAGCAAGCGGGACTTACACAGATACGCAGTATTTT; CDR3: CASSPLASGTYTDTQYF
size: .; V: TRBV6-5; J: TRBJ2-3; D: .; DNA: TGTGCCAGCAGTTACTCGCCCATTACGCCCACAGATACGCAGTATTTT; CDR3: CASSYSPITPTDTQYF
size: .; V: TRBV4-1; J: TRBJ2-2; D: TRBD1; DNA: TGCGCCAGCAGCCAAGAGAGGGTACGGCAGGGGGACACCGGGGAGCTGTTTTTT; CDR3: CASSQERVRQGDTGELFF
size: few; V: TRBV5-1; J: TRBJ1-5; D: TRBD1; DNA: TGCGCCAGCAGCCCAGCGCCACCGGGACAGGGAAATCAGCCCCAGCATTTT; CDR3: CASSPAPPGQGNQPQHF
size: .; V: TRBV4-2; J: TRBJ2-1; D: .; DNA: TGTGCCAGCAGCCAAAACAGGGGCGGGACAGTGCACAATGAGCAGTTCTTC; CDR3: CASSQNRGGTVHNEQFF
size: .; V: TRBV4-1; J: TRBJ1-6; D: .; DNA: TGCGCCAGCAGACTACTAGGGGGGTCCTTTTATCATTCACCCCTCCACTTT; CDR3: CASRLLGGSFYHSPLHF
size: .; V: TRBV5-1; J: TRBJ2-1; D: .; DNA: TGCGCCAGCCGGGCGGCACCGGGGTACAATGAGCAGTTCTTC; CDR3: CASRAAPGYNEQFF
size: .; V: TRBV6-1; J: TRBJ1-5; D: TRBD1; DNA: TGTGCCAGCAGGGAGGGACAGATCAATCAGCCCCAGCATTTT; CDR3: CASREGQINQPQHF
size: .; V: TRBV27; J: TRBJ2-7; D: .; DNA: TGTGCCAGCAGTTACCGGGCCTCCTACGAGCAGTACTTC; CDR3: CASSYRASYEQYF
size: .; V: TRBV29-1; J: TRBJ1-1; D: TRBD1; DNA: TGCAGCGTATCCGGACAGGGGGGGACTGAAGCTTTCTTT; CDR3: CSVSGQGGTEAFF
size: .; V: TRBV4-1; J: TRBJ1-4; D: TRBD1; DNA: TGCGCCAGCAGCCAAGCCAAGACAGGGTTTTATGAAAAACTGTTTTTT; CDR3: CASSQAKTGFYEKLFF
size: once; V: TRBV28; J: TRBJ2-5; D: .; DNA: TGTGCCAGCAGTTTCGCCCTGTCGGGGTCCCAAGAGACCCAGTACTTC; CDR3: CASSFALSGSQETQYF
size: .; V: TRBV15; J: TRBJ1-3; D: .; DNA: TGTGCCACCCAAACTAGCTCTGGAAACACCATATATTTT; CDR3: CATQTSSGNTIYF
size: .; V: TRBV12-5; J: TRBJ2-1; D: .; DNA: TGTGCTAGTGGTTTGGTATTTGGGGACGGTTGGTTCTTC; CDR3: CASGLVFGDGWFF
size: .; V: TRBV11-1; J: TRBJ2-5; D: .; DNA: TGTGCCAGCAGCTTGGGAGAGACCCAGTACTTC; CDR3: CASSLGETQYF
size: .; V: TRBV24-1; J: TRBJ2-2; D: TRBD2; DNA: TGTGCCACCAGTGATACGACTAGCGGGAGTACCGGGGAGCTGTTTTTT; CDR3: CATSDTTSGSTGELFF
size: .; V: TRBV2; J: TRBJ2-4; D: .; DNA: TGTGCCAGCAGTGAAGGGCCCGGCAGGTCCCAGTACTTC; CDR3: CASSEGPGRSQYF
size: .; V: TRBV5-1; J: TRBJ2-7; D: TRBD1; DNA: TGCGCCAGCAGCTTGGTAGGGGACAGGGGCCAGCAGTACTTC; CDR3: CASSLVGDRGQQYF
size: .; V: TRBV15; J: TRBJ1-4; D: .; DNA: TGTGCCACCAGCCGACGCGACCCTAATGAAAAACTGTTTTTT; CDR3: CATSRRDPNEKLFF